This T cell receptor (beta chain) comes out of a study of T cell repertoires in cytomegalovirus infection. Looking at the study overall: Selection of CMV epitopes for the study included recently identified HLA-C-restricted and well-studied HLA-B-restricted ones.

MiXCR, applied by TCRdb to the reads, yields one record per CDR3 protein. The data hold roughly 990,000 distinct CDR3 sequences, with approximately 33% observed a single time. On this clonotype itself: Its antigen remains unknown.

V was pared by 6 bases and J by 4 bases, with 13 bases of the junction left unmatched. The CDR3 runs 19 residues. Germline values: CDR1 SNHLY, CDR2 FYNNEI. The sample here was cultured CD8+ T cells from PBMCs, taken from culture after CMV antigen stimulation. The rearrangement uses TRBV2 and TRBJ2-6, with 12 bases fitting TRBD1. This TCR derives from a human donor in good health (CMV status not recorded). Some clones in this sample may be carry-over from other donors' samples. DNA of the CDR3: TGTGCCAGCAGCCATGCTCCGGGACAGGGGGCGGGGGGGGCCAACGTCCTGACTTTC. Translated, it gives CASSHAPGQGAGGANVLTF.